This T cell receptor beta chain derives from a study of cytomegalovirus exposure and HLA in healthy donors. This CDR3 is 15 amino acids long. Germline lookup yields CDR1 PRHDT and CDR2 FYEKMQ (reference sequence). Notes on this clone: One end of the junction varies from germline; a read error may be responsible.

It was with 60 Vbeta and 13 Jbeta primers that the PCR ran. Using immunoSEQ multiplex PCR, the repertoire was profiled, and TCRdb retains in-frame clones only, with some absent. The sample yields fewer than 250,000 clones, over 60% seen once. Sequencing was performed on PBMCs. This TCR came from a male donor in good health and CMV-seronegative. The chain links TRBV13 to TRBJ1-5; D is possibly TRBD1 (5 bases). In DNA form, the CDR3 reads TGTGCCAGCAACTTATCCAGGGAACCGAATCAGCCCCAGCATTTT. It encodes CASNLSREPNQPQHF.